A selection of T cell receptor beta chains follows, all from one sample in a study of Graves' ophthalmopathy and Graves' hyperthyroidism. TCRdb reanalysed the multiplex PCR reads using MiXCR and keeps one entry per CDR3 protein. The sample holds roughly 700,000 distinct CDR3 sequences; approximately 40% are singletons and the top ten take about 40%. Source material: peripheral blood. Every receptor here comes from an adult man with Graves' ophthalmopathy. Each CDR3 is given without its conserved first and last residue.

J gene,V gene,CDR3 protein
TRBJ2-6,TRBV7-9,ASSLEFRVTSGANVLT
TRBJ1-4,TRBV7-9,ASRDRDTDEKLF
TRBJ1-1,TRBV10-2,APKRTEAF
TRBJ2-7,TRBV9,ASSVTGTGYEQY
TRBJ1-1,TRBV29-1,SDAVNTEAF
TRBJ2-7,TRBV9,ASSIGINKEQY
TRBJ1-4,TRBV14,ASSQADLRGTTNEKLF
TRBJ1-2,TRBV2,ASNDRANYGYT
TRBJ2-2,TRBV7-2,ASSLAPPLAGGPVTPGELF
TRBJ2-5,TRBV29-1,SVMAGGWAEETQY
TRBJ1-1,TRBV7-8,ASSQEGLMNTEAF
TRBJ1-6,TRBV9,ASSRGGADSPLH
TRBJ2-6,TRBV20-1,SARGGFGANVLT
TRBJ1-3,TRBV7-9,ASSRAGGGNTIY
TRBJ2-7,TRBV7-2,ASSLRQESYEQY
TRBJ2-5,TRBV7-9,ASSQTMSPKKETQN
TRBJ2-5,TRBV2,ASSEVGKEAQY
TRBJ2-7,TRBV7-3,ASSLLGTREQY
TRBJ1-2,TRBV29-1,SADGIRTGLSYGYT
TRBJ1-6,TRBV6-2/TRBV6-3,ASARDRSYSPLH
TRBJ1-5,TRBV2,ASSDYRINQPQH
TRBJ1-4,TRBV25-1,ASSWSLDSLNEKLF
TRBJ1-2,TRBV25-1,ASSDQQGADGYT
TRBJ1-4,TRBV14,ASSQGLRATNEKLF
TRBJ2-2,TRBV29-1,SVEEGRGVNTGELF
TRBJ1-1,TRBV10-2,ASSTRAGLNTEAF
TRBJ2-2,TRBV19,ASRKPGQRDSGELF
TRBJ1-6,TRBV25-1,ASSVGTGRFSPLH
TRBJ2-7,TRBV9,ASSLIDNSYEQY
TRBJ1-1,TRBV7-9,ASSPLDRGWTEAF
TRBJ1-2,TRBV6-5,ASSLLGGTESHGYT
TRBJ1-5,TRBV12-3/TRBV12-4,ASSHAWGSNQPQH
TRBJ1-3,TRBV10-3,ASRRGSSGNTIY
TRBJ2-3,TRBV20-1,SAHTSGGTDTQY
TRBJ1-3,TRBV6-6,ASSQTDRSYGNTIY
TRBJ1-5,TRBV12-3/TRBV12-4,ASSLARDVNQPQH
TRBJ1-6,TRBV10-3,ASKVQISPLH
TRBJ2-3,TRBV7-9,ASSLGPTTLWAQY
TRBJ1-1,TRBV24-1,ATSDASVNTEAF
TRBJ1-1,TRBV7-9,ASSLTLHTEAF
TRBJ1-2,TRBV5-8,ASSLERIYGYT
TRBJ1-2,TRBV7-9,ASSLTGINYGYT
TRBJ1-1,TRBV6-5,ASSYLGVTEAF
TRBJ2-7,TRBV25-1,ASLDLSLYEQY
TRBJ1-3,TRBV7-2,ASSFDGYSGNTIY
TRBJ1-2,TRBV7-9,ASSFRGASTGRGYT
TRBJ2-2,TRBV12-3/TRBV12-4,ASSLTLELF
TRBJ1-3,TRBV14,ASSLTVGRSVRIY
TRBJ2-5,TRBV7-9,ASSLAGFGGKETQY
TRBJ1-1,TRBV2,ASRPGPGGTEAF
TRBJ1-2,TRBV2,ASSPIWDTDNYGYT
TRBJ1-2,TRBV4-1,ASSHDGQALYGYT
TRBJ2-5,TRBV5-1,ASREGETQY
TRBJ1-6,TRBV20-1,SATDSSPLH
TRBJ2-5,TRBV7-9,ASSFGLAGQETQY
TRBJ2-3,TRBV20-1,SAAYGLAESTDTQY
TRBJ2-7,TRBV7-2,ASSLTQIYEQY
TRBJ1-6,TRBV7-9,ASSSPGGNSPLH
TRBJ2-2,TRBV10-1,ASSEATAAGELF
TRBJ2-7,TRBV5-8,ASSLVNRLTYEQY